This TCR beta chain emerged from a study of shared clonotypes between healthy human individuals. Positive CCR7 selection of CD45RO-negative cells yielded the naive CD8 cells, and terminally differentiated effector memory CD45RA+ cells were excluded. Each sample came from a Caucasian adult donor living in Nashville, Tennessee. This table comes from immunoSEQ multiplex PCR, and its TCRdb copy is limited to in-frame clones, with some not included. Of 1.5 million to 2.5 million clones in the sample, about 95% were seen once. In germline, CDR1 is MNHEY, CDR2 SMNVEV (reference sequence). This CDR3 spans 12 amino acids. V was clipped by 5 bases and J by 4 bases, with 9 bases between them. With regard to this clone: What it binds is unknown. Other DNA sequences within the sample encode an identical CDR3.

General study results and limits: Estimated richness was generally greater in naive than memory subsets.

Sample: naive CD8+ T cells sorted from blood. The sequence was obtained from a man younger than 35 in good health. This sequence joins TRBV27 and TRBJ2-7; no firm D call. The CDR3 DNA sequence: TGTGCCAGCAGTCTCCCTGGGTACGAGCAGTACTTC. Protein: CASSLPGYEQYF.